Following are 10 T cell receptor beta chains from one sample sequenced in a study of blood T cell repertoires in COVID-19. Assay: immunoSEQ multiplex PCR; the TCRdb copy retains only in-frame clones and omits some. This sample has roughly 100,000 clones, with roughly 80% found just once. Sequencing was done on a sample of peripheral blood. These TCRs come from a man older than 75 with active or convalescent COVID-19.

On this clone: A junction end diverges from the germline sequence, so it may reflect a read error. This sample also contains other DNA sequences that code for the same CDR3. The rearrangement links TRBV15 to TRBJ1-2; the match to TRBD1 covers 9 bases. The CDR3 consists of 13 residues. CDR1 is LNHNV, CDR2 YYDKDF, per germline (reference sequence). The CDR3 DNA reads as TGCGCCACCAGCGACACAGGGGGCGTAGGCTACACCTTC. Protein: CATSDTGGVGYTF.

V usage is TRBV12-3 or TRBV12-4 and J usage is TRBJ2-7; 8 bases are a match to TRBD1. The V and J ends lost 6 bases and 3 bases, in that order; junction bases with no gene match: 4. This CDR3 region has 13 residues. The CDR3 sequence: CASRWTGRYEQYF. Written as DNA, the CDR3 is TGTGCCAGCAGGTGGACAGGGCGCTACGAGCAGTACTTC.

The J gene is TRBJ1-2, the V gene TRBV6-5; 9 bases match TRBD1. This CDR3 has 12 residues. The V segment lost 8 bases and the J segment 7 bases; nucleotides outside the gene matches: 5. Germline CDR1 reads MNHEY; CDR2 reads SVGAGI. The CDR3 protein is CASGGQGSGYTF. The CDR3 nucleotides read TGTGCCAGCGGGGGACAGGGCAGTGGCTACACCTTC.

The V gene is TRBV11-3, the J gene TRBJ2-1; D is perhaps TRBD1 (6 bases). This CDR3 region has 13 residues. CDR1 is SGHNT and CDR2 is YENEEA in the germline V gene. The V end was cut by 5 bases, the J end by 5 bases, with 10 bases between. Here the CDR3 reads CASSTDRNNEQFF. The CDR3 region has the DNA TGTGCCAGCAGCACCGACAGGAACAATGAGCAGTTCTTC.

This clone was observed a few times. Other DNA sequences from this sample encode an identical CDR3 as well. The chain recombines TRBV5-1 with TRBJ2-5; perhaps TRBD1 as D (5 bases). This CDR3 is 14 amino acids long. The germline gives CDR1 SGHRS, CDR2 YFSETQ. V dropped 0 bases and J dropped 2 bases, with 8 bases sitting between them. As DNA, the CDR3 is TGCGCCAGCAGCTTGGGGCGGACACAAGAGACCCAGTACTTC. It translates to CASSLGRTQETQYF.

This chain uses TRBV5-6 with TRBJ1-2; 8 bases line up with TRBD1. This CDR3 is 14 amino acids long. Germline CDR1 and CDR2: SGHDT and YYEEEE. J lost 5 bases, V lost 4 bases, and 7 bases had no gene match. The CDR3 here is CASSAGTGAYGYTF. The DNA of the CDR3 is TGTGCCAGCAGCGCAGGGACAGGCGCTTATGGCTACACCTTC.

The chain uses TRBV5-1 and TRBJ1-2; a weak D match, TRBD1 (6 bases). V lost 4 bases, J lost 2 bases, and 15 bases lay in between. Per germline, CDR1 SGHRS and CDR2 YFSETQ. This CDR3 is 15 amino acids long. The CDR3 DNA reads as TGCGCCAGCAGCCCAAGGACAGTGTCCAACTATGGCTACACCTTC. Protein: CASSPRTVSNYGYTF.

Comments on this clone: Its ends do not fully match the called genes, so a read error is possible. The identical CDR3 is also encoded by other nucleotide sequences in the sample. This rearrangement joins TRBV28 to TRBJ1-2; TRBD1 might be the D (5 bases). The CDR3 contains 12 residues. Germline CDR1 is MDHEN and CDR2 is SYDVKM. In DNA, the CDR3 is TGTGCCAGTAGTTATGGGACTTTCCCTTACACCTTC. It specifies CASSYGTFPYTF.

The chain couples TRBV4-3 to TRBJ1-2, with 7 bases fitting TRBD1. Germline lookup yields CDR1 LGHNA and CDR2 YSLEER. J was trimmed by 8 bases and V by 0 bases; bases with no gene match: 6. This CDR3 comprises 14 residues. In DNA form, the CDR3 reads TGCGCCAGCAGCCAAGACGGGCACAGGGGCGGCTACACCTTC. Its translation is CASSQDGHRGGYTF.

This clone was seen a few times. This chain joins TRBV4-3 and TRBJ2-1; D is perhaps TRBD1 (5 bases). V lost 1 base to trimming and J lost 8 bases, with 12 bases between them. The CDR3 sequence is 14 residues long. CDR1 is LGHNA, CDR2 YSLEER, per germline. CDR3 nucleotides: TGCGCCAGCAGCCAAGTGATCAGGGTGCATGAGCAGTTCTTC. It yields the protein CASSQVIRVHEQFF.